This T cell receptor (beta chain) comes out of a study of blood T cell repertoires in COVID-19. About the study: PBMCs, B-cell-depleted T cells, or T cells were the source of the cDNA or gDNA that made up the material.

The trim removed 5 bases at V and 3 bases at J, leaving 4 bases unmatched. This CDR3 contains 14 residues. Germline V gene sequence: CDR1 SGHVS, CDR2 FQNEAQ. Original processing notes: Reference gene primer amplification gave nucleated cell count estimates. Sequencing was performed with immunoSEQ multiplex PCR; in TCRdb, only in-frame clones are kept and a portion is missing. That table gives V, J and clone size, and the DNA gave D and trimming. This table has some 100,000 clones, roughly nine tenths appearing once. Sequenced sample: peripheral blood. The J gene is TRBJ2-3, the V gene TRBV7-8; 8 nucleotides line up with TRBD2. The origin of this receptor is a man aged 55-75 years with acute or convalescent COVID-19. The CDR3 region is CASSPRGRTDTQYF. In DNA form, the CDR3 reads TGTGCCAGCAGCCCCCGCGGGAGGACAGATACGCAGTATTTT.